This T cell receptor beta chain was obtained from a study of cytomegalovirus exposure and HLA in healthy donors. PCR involved 60 Vbeta and 13 Jbeta primers. As processed by the authors: In a later analysis, the count reached about 75 million unique TCR beta chains, with 10 million to 11 million shared. Using immunoSEQ multiplex PCR, the repertoire was profiled, and TCRdb retains in-frame clones only, with some absent. V and J calls and clone size are as listed in that table; D and trimming were resolved from the DNA. Of under 200,000 clones in the sample, around 79% were seen once. Germline V gives CDR1 SGHDT, CDR2 YYEEEE. Deletions cut 4 bases from V and 6 bases from J, with 17 bases between. CDR3 length equals 14 residues.

This TCR was sampled from a man in his fifties or sixties in good health and CMV-seropositive. Sequenced: PBMCs. The V and J genes are TRBV5-6 and TRBJ2-7, with D possibly being TRBD2 (5 bases). For the CDR3, the DNA is TGTGCCAGCAGCCCCACACTGAGCGGCCTCGAGCAGTACTTC. Protein sequence: CASSPTLSGLEQYF.